The 4 T cell receptor beta chains reported below all come from one sample, sequenced in a study of identical twins. TCRdb recomputed calls from the 5' RACE reads with MiXCR, one row per CDR3 protein. The table includes 270,000 or so distinct CDR3 sequences, approximately 8.6% detected once. The data also belong to a second study, concerning yellow fever vaccine responses in identical twins.

Specimen: CD8+ T cells sorted from blood. The receptors come from a woman younger than 35 in good health.

This clonotype showed up just a few times. The chain links TRBV7-9 to TRBJ2-4; D gene ambiguous. CDR1 SEHNR and CDR2 FQNEAQ come from the germline V gene (reference sequence). The V end was cut by 0 bases, the J end by 1 base, with 7 bases between. CDR3 length equals 15 residues. The CDR3 sequence: CASSLASAAKNIQYF. For the CDR3, the DNA is TGTGCCAGCAGCTTAGCTTCCGCTGCCAAAAACATTCAGTACTTC.

This clonotype showed up just a few times. This chain connects TRBV12-5 to TRBJ2-3; D is unclear. This CDR3 comprises 13 residues. Germline CDR1 LGHNT, CDR2 FRNRAP. The ends were cut back, 6 bases at V and 2 bases at J, with 9 bases in the middle. The CDR3 nucleotides read TGTGCTAGTGGCCGTTCGTCCACAGATACGCAGTATTTT. It codes for CASGRSSTDTQYF. The variable domain in full, completed from reference TRBV12-5 and TRBJ2-3, reads DARVTQTPRHKVTEMGQEVTMRCQPILGHNTVFWYRQTMMQGLELLAYFRNRAPLDDSGMPKDRFSAEMPDATLATLKIQPSEPRDSAVYFCASGRSSTDTQYFGPGTRLTVL.

The rearrangement joins TRBV7-6 to TRBJ2-2; D possibly corresponds to TRBD2 (5 bases). The CDR3 covers 15 residues. Trimming left V 1 base short and J 3 bases short, with 9 bases between. Germline assignment: CDR1 SGHVS and CDR2 FNYEAQ. CDR3 bases: TGTGCCAGCAGCTTAGAGGCTAGCTACACCGGGGAGCTGTTTTTT. Translated, it gives CASSLEASYTGELFF.

This chain connects TRBV2 to TRBJ2-3; D unclear. CDR1 is SNHLY, CDR2 FYNNEI, per germline. V was trimmed by 6 bases and J by 6 bases, leaving 19 bases between them. The CDR3 totals 15 residues. The CDR3 sequence: CASRSGSTESDTQYF. DNA for the CDR3: TGTGCCAGCAGGTCCGGGTCTACTGAGAGTGATACGCAGTATTTT.